This passage covers 16 T cell receptor beta chains from one sample sequenced in a study of cytomegalovirus exposure and HLA in healthy donors. Produced via immunoSEQ multiplex PCR; TCRdb's table is partial and in-frame only. The sample contains 150,000 to 250,000 clones, roughly 88% of which appear only once. The sequenced material came from PBMCs. The receptors here all came from a woman between 25 and 40 years old in good health and CMV-seropositive.

In its sample, this clone was seen a few times. The CDR3 protein is CASSSHPTDPVEGYTF. CDR3 sequence (DNA): TGTGCCAGCAGCTCCCACCCGACAGATCCGGTTGAGGGCTACACCTTC. This chain connects TRBV5-4 to TRBJ1-2, with D possibly being TRBD1 (5 bases). Trimming pared 3 bases from V and 8 bases from J, leaving 23 bases between. The CDR3 has 16 residues. Germline V lookup: CDR1 SGHNT, CDR2 YYREEE (reference sequence).

This clone appeared a single time. DNA of the CDR3: TGTGCCAGCAGCCCCAGTGGGCAACCCGGTGTCGGTGCGCAGTATTTT. This codes for CASSPSGQPGVGAQYF. The chain couples TRBV7-9 to TRBJ2-3; D call uncertain. Germline CDR1 and CDR2: SEHNR and FQNEAQ (reference sequence). The CDR3 has 16 residues. Trimming removed 5 bases at V and 10 bases at J, with 25 bases between.

The V call is TRBV30, the J call TRBJ1-2; D unclear. The CDR3 runs 12 residues. Trimming took off 2 bases at V and 1 base at J, with 5 bases between the two ends. Looked up from germline, CDR1 is GTSNPN and CDR2 is SVGIG (reference sequence). In DNA, the CDR3 is TGTGCCTGGAGTAGAGATAACTATGGCTACACCTTC. Encoded protein: CAWSRDNYGYTF.

This sequence joins TRBV7-2 and TRBJ2-1; 10 bases are shared with TRBD2. CDR1 SGHTA and CDR2 FQGNSA come from the germline V gene. CDR3 size: 16 residues. Germline trimming cut 5 bases from V and 0 bases from J; bases unmatched to any gene: 4. CDR3: CASSRTSGTSYNEQFF. Here the CDR3 DNA reads TGTGCCAGCAGCCGTACTAGCGGGACCTCCTACAATGAGCAGTTCTTC.

The V and J genes are TRBV6-1 and TRBJ2-7; 10 nucleotides line up with TRBD2. The CDR3 is 15 residues long. Germline V gene sequence: CDR1 MNHNS, CDR2 SASEGT. The ends lost 10 bases at V and 1 base at J; junction bases unmatched: 10. CDR3 residues: CATDLAGVGSYEQYF. The CDR3 bases are TGTGCCACCGATCTAGCGGGAGTAGGGTCCTACGAGCAGTACTTC.

The gene calls are TRBV19 and TRBJ2-2; D is unresolved. CDR3 size: 15 residues. Germline CDR1 reads LNHDA; CDR2 reads SQIVND (reference sequence). The V gene lost 9 bases and the J gene lost 5 bases, with 19 bases spanning the gap. The CDR3 nucleotides are TGTGCCAGCGACCCCCAGCGTTTCGGGACCGGGGAGCTGTTTTTT. Translated: CASDPQRFGTGELFF.

The chain combines TRBV19 with TRBJ2-7; 12 bases are shared with TRBD2. V was clipped by 3 bases and J by 0 bases; unmatched bases: 0. The CDR3 runs 15 residues. Germline V gene sequence: CDR1 LNHDA, CDR2 SQIVND (reference sequence). The CDR3 DNA reads TGTGCCAGTAGTATGGGACTAGCGGGCTCCTACGAGCAGTACTTC. This sequence encodes CASSMGLAGSYEQYF.

The chain links TRBV14 to TRBJ2-7; 10 bases are a match to TRBD2. The J segment lost 4 bases and the V segment lost 4 bases, leaving 7 bases of the junction unmatched. This CDR3 contains 15 residues. The V gene's germline CDR1 is SGHDN and CDR2 FVKESK. The CDR3 loop is CASSPDPSGSYEQYF. For the CDR3, the DNA is TGTGCCAGCAGCCCTGACCCTAGCGGGAGTTACGAGCAGTACTTC.

The chain carries TRBV5-5 and TRBJ2-7; 9 nucleotides line up with TRBD1. Trimming at V came to 5 bases and at J to 5 bases, leaving 8 bases not matched to a gene. The CDR3 runs 14 residues. Germline values: CDR1 SGHKS, CDR2 YYEKEE (reference sequence). CDR3 sequence: CASSPWDRANEQYF. Written as DNA, the CDR3 is TGTGCCAGCAGTCCCTGGGACAGGGCAAACGAGCAGTACTTC.

This chain uses TRBV5-6 with TRBJ1-5; D may be TRBD1 (5 bases). Germline-derived CDR1 and CDR2 are SGHDT and YYEEEE. Trimming stripped 4 bases from V and 2 bases from J, with 13 bases between. CDR3 length: 15 residues. CDR3 region: CASSIRGRGNQPQHF. The CDR3 DNA sequence: TGTGCCAGCAGCATCCGGGGGAGGGGCAATCAGCCCCAGCATTTT.

V is TRBV27 and J is TRBJ1-1; 9 bases match TRBD1. This CDR3 is built from 17 residues. Germline V gene data show CDR1 as MNHEY and CDR2 as SMNVEV (reference sequence). V lost 6 bases and J lost 1; bases outside the gene matches: 12. In nucleotides, the CDR3 is TGTGCCAGCAGCCCCCCGGGACAGGGTTGGAGGAACACTGAAGCTTTCTTT. This gives the protein CASSPPGQGWRNTEAFF.

The chain employs TRBV29-1 and TRBJ2-3; tentative D call: TRBD1 (5 bases). This CDR3 has 13 residues. V lost 6 bases to trimming and J lost 3 bases, with 13 bases between them. Germline V gene sequence: CDR1 SQVTM, CDR2 ANQGSEA. The CDR3 DNA reads as TGCAGCGTGGGGCCACTGGGGACAGATACGCAGTATTTT. Protein sequence: CSVGPLGTDTQYF.

This chain connects TRBV6-6 to TRBJ1-1; D not resolved. V was trimmed by 4 bases and J by 11 bases, leaving 14 bases between them. Germline V gene sequence: CDR1 MNHNY, CDR2 SVGAGI (reference sequence). The CDR3 extends over 12 amino acids. CDR3 coding DNA: TGTGCCAGCAGTTTCCGCCCGAGCTGGGCTTTCTTT. This codes for CASSFRPSWAFF.

This clone turned up a few times. V is TRBV27 and J is TRBJ1-5, with a weak D call TRBD1 (6 bases). Between the trimmed V and J ends, which lost 6 bases and 6 bases, there was a span of 9 bases. From germline, CDR1 is MNHEY and CDR2 SMNVEV (reference sequence). CDR3 size: 12 residues. The CDR3 sequence: CASRIQGQPQHF. CDR3 DNA sequence: TGTGCCAGCAGAATACAGGGTCAGCCCCAGCATTTT.

This sequence joins TRBV6-1 and TRBJ1-4; D possibly corresponds to TRBD1 (6 bases). The CDR3 consists of 14 residues. CDR1 and CDR2 (germline): MNHNS, SASEGT. V shed 2 bases and J shed 3 bases, with 7 bases lying between them. Here the CDR3 reads CASSEQGSNEKLFF. CDR3 DNA: TGTGCCAGCAGTGAACAGGGGTCTAATGAAAAACTGTTTTTT.

This sequence joins TRBV18 and TRBJ1-2; perhaps TRBD1 as D (5 bases). V lost 6 bases, J lost 4 bases, and 12 bases lay in between. The CDR3 covers 13 residues. Germline V gene lookup returns CDR1 KGHSH and CDR2 LQKENI. CDR3 DNA: TGTGCCAGCTCGCCGGACAAACTCTATGGCTACACCTTC. It codes for CASSPDKLYGYTF.